This TCR beta chain originates from a study of STAT3 mutations in large granular lymphocyte leukemia. Study results and limitations: In several patients, dominant TCR clone burden exceeded STAT3 mutant burden. Differing intervals and regimens complicate linking therapy response to clone burden. No sample exists from the first appearance of each clone. In T-cell large granular lymphocyte leukemia, about half of patients showed multiple immunodominant subclonotypes.

The CDR3 has 13 residues. From germline, CDR1 is SQVTM and CDR2 ANQGSEA. V lost 4 bases to trimming and J lost 2 bases, with 11 bases between them. Notes on this clone: The antigen remains unidentified.

Approximately 40,000 productive templates were obtained per sample on average. Using immunoSEQ multiplex PCR, the repertoire was profiled, and TCRdb retains in-frame clones only, with some absent. The repertoire holds under 20,000 clones, with about 90% as singletons. This sequence originates from a man aged 55 to 70 with T-cell large granular lymphocyte leukemia. Some clones in this sample may be carry-over from other donors' samples. The chain carries TRBV29-1 and TRBJ2-5; perhaps TRBD2 as D (6 bases). Specimen: peripheral blood mononuclear cells. The CDR3 sequence is CSVVGTYQETQYF. The CDR3 bases are TGCAGCGTTGTGGGGACTTATCAAGAGACCCAGTACTTC.